This T cell receptor (beta chain) derives from a study of T cells in Graves' hyperthyroidism and ophthalmopathy. The V and J ends lost 2 bases and 6 bases respectively, with 8 bases between them. CDR3 length equals 13 residues. Germline assignment: CDR1 LGHDT and CDR2 YNNKEL (reference sequence). At least ten counts were recorded for this clonotype. As yet, its antigen is unknown. The PBMCs were sourced from fresh peripheral blood (around 9.3 ml). Regarding the study as a whole: The model anticipated ophthalmopathy a median about 7 months pre-onset. Ophthalmopathy and stable hyperthyroidism were separated by a 13 V-J model.

Amplification of TCR beta CDR3 regions was performed using RNA transcripts as template. A first-round RT-PCR of the TCR CDR3 used the HTBI primer set. TCRdb processed the multiplex PCR reads anew with MiXCR; each CDR3 protein has one entry. The table shows hundreds of thousands of distinct CDR3 sequences, with approximately 14% occurring only once. This sequence originates from a woman aged 25 to 45 with Graves' hyperthyroidism that later progressed to Graves' ophthalmopathy. The specimen sequenced was blood. The rearrangement links TRBV3-1 to TRBJ2-1; D gene unclear. The CDR3 region is CASSQHTFNEQFF. CDR3 DNA: TGTGCCAGCAGCCAACATACTTTCAATGAGCAGTTCTTC.